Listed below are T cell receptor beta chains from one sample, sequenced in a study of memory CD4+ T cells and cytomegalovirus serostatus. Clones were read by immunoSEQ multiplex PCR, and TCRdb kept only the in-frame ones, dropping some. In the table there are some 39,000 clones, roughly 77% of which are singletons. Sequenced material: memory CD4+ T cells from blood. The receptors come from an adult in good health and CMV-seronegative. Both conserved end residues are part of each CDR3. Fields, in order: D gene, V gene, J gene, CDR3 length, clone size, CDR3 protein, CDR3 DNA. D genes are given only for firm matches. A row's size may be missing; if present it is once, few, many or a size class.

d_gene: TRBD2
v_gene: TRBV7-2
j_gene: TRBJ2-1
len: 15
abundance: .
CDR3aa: CASSLGGALRNEQFF
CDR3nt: TGTGCCAGCAGCCTCGGGGGGGCCTTAAGGAATGAGCAGTTCTTC

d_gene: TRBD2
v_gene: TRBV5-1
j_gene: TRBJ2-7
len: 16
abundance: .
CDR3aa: CASSLDFGTSLGEQYF
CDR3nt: TGCGCCAGCAGCTTGGACTTTGGGACTAGTCTTGGCGAGCAGTACTTC

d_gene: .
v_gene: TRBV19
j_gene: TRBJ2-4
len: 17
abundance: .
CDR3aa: CASRRGDGGLAKNIQYF
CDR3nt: TGTGCCAGTAGGAGGGGCGACGGGGGACTAGCCAAAAACATTCAGTACTTC

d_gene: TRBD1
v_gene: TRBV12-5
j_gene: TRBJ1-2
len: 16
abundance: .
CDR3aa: CASGPERAGGYKGYTF
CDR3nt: TGTGCTAGTGGTCCAGAGAGAGCAGGGGGTTATAAGGGCTACACCTTC

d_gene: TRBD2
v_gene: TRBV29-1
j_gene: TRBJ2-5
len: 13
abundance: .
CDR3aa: CSASSGVTETQYF
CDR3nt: TGCAGCGCCTCTAGCGGGGTTACGGAGACCCAGTACTTC

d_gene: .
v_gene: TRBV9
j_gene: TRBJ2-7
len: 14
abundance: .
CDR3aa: CASGQGPLVYEQYF
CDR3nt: TGTGCCAGCGGCCAGGGCCCTCTAGTTTACGAGCAGTACTTC

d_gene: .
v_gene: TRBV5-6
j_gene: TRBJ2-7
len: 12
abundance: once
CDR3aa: CASSFTWHEQYF
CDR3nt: TGTGCCAGCAGCTTCACTTGGCACGAGCAGTACTTC

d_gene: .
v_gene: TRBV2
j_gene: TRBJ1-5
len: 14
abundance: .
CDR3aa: CAGSEGSLNQPQHF
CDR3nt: TGTGCCGGAAGCGAGGGCAGTCTTAATCAGCCCCAGCATTTT

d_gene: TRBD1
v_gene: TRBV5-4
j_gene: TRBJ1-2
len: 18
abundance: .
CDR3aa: CASSSTSLGQVVSYGYTF
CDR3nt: TGTGCCAGCAGCTCCACATCCCTCGGACAGGTTGTTAGCTATGGCTACACCTTC

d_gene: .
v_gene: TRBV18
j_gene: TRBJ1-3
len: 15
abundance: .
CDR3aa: CASSLSPNPGNTIYF
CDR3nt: TGTGCCAGCTCACTTTCTCCGAACCCTGGAAACACCATATATTTT

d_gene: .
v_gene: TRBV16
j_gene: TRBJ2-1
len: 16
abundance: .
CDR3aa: CASSTSRGGPDNEQFF
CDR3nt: TGTGCCAGCAGCACGTCCAGGGGGGGGCCCGACAATGAGCAGTTCTTC